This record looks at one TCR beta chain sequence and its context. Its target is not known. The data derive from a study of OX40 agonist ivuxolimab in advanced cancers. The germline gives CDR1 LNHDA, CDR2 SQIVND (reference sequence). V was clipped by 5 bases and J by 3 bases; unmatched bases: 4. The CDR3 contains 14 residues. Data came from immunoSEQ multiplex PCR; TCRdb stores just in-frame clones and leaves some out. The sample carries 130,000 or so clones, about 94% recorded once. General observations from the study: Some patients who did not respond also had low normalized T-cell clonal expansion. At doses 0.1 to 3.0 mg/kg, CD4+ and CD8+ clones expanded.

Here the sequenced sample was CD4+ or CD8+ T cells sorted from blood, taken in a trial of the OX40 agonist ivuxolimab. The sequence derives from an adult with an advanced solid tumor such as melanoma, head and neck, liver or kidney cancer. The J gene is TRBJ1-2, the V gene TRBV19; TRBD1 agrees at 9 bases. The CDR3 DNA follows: TGTGCCAGTAGTGCGACAGGGGGGGACTATGGCTACACCTTC. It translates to CASSATGGDYGYTF.